The 16 T cell receptor beta chains below were found in one sample sequenced in a study of T-cell reconstitution after alpha-beta-depleted transplantation in children (dated by TCRdb to about 2016). The library relied on PCR. Sequencing was carried out with an Illumina HiSeq 2500. TCR library preparation used molecular barcoding, with unique molecular identifiers applied to normalize quantification of the TCRbeta repertoire. TCRdb reanalyzed the raw reads on its own, using fastp at Q25 for trimming and MiXCR for clone calling, and kept in-frame beta chains. CDR3 protein sequences are deduplicated, and each keeps its most common genes and DNA. This sample is represented by a few hundred thousand distinct CDR3 sequences; roughly 18% of them were singletons. The ten largest clonotypes hold 3% to 3.5% of the sample. Sequencing used PBMCs from the stem cell graft donor, obtained from the stem cell graft. The receptors originated from a human donor who donated a stem cell graft to a child with acute lymphoblastic leukemia.

The V gene is TRBV20-1, the J gene TRBJ2-1; no reliable D call. With 0 bases removed from V and 0 bases from J, the gap between germline ends came to 6 bases. The CDR3 has 14 residues. Germline CDR1 and CDR2: DFQATT and SNEGSKA (reference sequence). This chain's CDR3 is CSAREQSSYNEQFF. For the CDR3, the DNA is TGCAGTGCTAGAGAGCAGAGCTCCTACAATGAGCAGTTCTTC.

The genes are TRBV7-9 and TRBJ2-7; 9 positions match TRBD1. The junction had 1 base not matched to a gene; V was cut back by 4 bases and J by 6 bases. The CDR3 spans 12 residues. Germline assignment: CDR1 SEHNR and CDR2 FQNEAQ (reference sequence). CDR3 nucleotide sequence: TGTGCCAGCAGCTCGGGACAGGGCGAGCAGTACTTC. Its translation is CASSSGQGEQYF.

This clonotype has a count of ten or more. V is TRBV5-1 and J is TRBJ2-3; 8 nucleotides agree with TRBD1. CDR1 and CDR2 from the germline V gene are SGHRS and YFSETQ. The ends lost 3 bases at V and 5 bases at J; junction bases unmatched: 5. The CDR3 spans 14 residues. CDR3 sequence reads: CASSSGQGIDTQYF. The CDR3 nucleotides are TGCGCCAGCAGCTCCGGACAGGGTATAGATACGCAGTATTTT.

This clonotype was observed a handful of times. The chain is built from TRBV7-9 and TRBJ1-2; a possible D gene is TRBD1 (6 bases). V gave up 5 bases and J gave up 3 bases, with 16 bases separating them. CDR1 and CDR2 (germline): SEHNR, FQNEAQ (reference sequence). This CDR3 has 15 residues. This CDR3 reads CASSNLQGPYYGYTF. The CDR3 nucleotides read TGTGCCAGCAGCAACCTACAGGGACCGTACTATGGCTACACCTTC.

There are a few counts of this clonotype. The chain joins TRBV27 to TRBJ2-2; a weak D match, TRBD1 (6 bases). The CDR3 consists of 15 residues. Deletions cut 3 bases from V and 2 bases from J, with 10 bases between. Per germline, CDR1 MNHEY and CDR2 SMNVEV (reference sequence). CDR3 sequence: CASSFRGGNTGELFF. The CDR3 DNA follows: TGTGCCAGCAGTTTCCGAGGGGGTAACACCGGGGAGCTGTTTTTT.

This clonotype showed up just a few times. The chain combines TRBV7-8 with TRBJ2-2; 7 bases line up with TRBD1. V was pared by 5 bases and J by 2 bases, with 8 bases of the junction left unmatched. Germline V gene sequence: CDR1 SGHVS, CDR2 FQNEAQ. This CDR3 region has 16 residues. The CDR3 bases are TGTGCCAGCAGCGAGGACAGGTTTCTCAACACCGGGGAGCTGTTTTTT. It translates to CASSEDRFLNTGELFF.

In its sample, this clonotype was seen a few times. The genes are TRBV2 and TRBJ2-1, with TRBD2 matching 8 bases. Unmatched junction bases numbered 10, after V lost 8 bases and J lost 1 base. CDR3 length: 16 residues. Germline V CDR1 and CDR2: SNHLY, FYNNEI. CDR3 DNA: TGTGCCAGCGTCGGGATTGCGGGGGGTTCCTACAATGAGCAGTTCTTC. Amino acids: CASVGIAGGSYNEQFF.

This chain links TRBV12-3 or TRBV12-4 with TRBJ1-2; 8 bases are a match to TRBD1. This CDR3 region has 15 residues. J gave up 6 bases and V 5 bases, and 11 bases lay outside the gene matches. The CDR3 spells CASSKTGAKGDGYTF. The CDR3 DNA reads as TGTGCCAGCAGTAAGACAGGGGCCAAAGGGGATGGCTACACCTTC.

This clonotype was counted between two and nine times. The chain recombines TRBV29-1 with TRBJ2-7; no clear D gene. The V and J ends lost 0 bases and 2 bases respectively, with 11 bases between them. CDR1 and CDR2 (germline): SQVTM, ANQGSEA. The length of the CDR3 is 14 residues. The CDR3: CSVEDRGSTYEQYF. The CDR3, as DNA: TGCAGCGTTGAAGATCGCGGCAGTACCTACGAGCAGTACTTC.

The chain joins TRBV7-9 to TRBJ2-2; TRBD2 matches at 7 bases. Germline V gene lookup returns CDR1 SEHNR and CDR2 FQNEAQ (reference sequence). V gave up 0 bases and J gave up 2 bases; unmatched junction bases: 3. This CDR3 spans 16 amino acids. CDR3 amino acids: CASSLAPGLNTGELFF. CDR3 in DNA: TGTGCCAGCAGCTTAGCGCCGGGACTAAACACCGGGGAGCTGTTTTTT.

This chain links TRBV2 with TRBJ2-7; TRBD1 aligns across 10 bases. Germline assignment: CDR1 SNHLY and CDR2 FYNNEI. The V and J ends lost 4 bases and 2 bases, in that order; junction bases with no gene match: 11. CDR3 length equals 17 residues. In nucleotides, the CDR3 is TGTGCCAGCAGTGGGGATACGACGGGACAGGGGACCTACGAGCAGTACTTC. Its translation: CASSGDTTGQGTYEQYF.

The genes are TRBV20-1 and TRBJ1-2; 7 bases fit TRBD1. The CDR3 contains 14 residues. Per the germline V gene, CDR1 is DFQATT and CDR2 is SNEGSKA (reference sequence). With 2 bases clipped from V and 6 bases from J, the junction kept 9 bases outside the gene matches. The CDR3: CSARPEGARNGYTF. The DNA of the CDR3 is TGCAGTGCTAGACCAGAGGGGGCGCGAAATGGCTACACCTTC.

The rearrangement uses TRBV14 and TRBJ2-2; no firm D call. Germline CDR1 SGHDN, CDR2 FVKESK. The length of the CDR3 is 16 residues. Trimming stripped 0 bases from V and 4 bases from J, with 12 bases between. The CDR3 loop reads CASSQDVWGSTGELFF. The CDR3, as DNA: TGTGCCAGCAGCCAAGACGTGTGGGGATCCACCGGGGAGCTGTTTTTT.

In this sample, this clonotype turned up a few times. CDR3 bases: TGTGCCAGCAGAAAAAGACTAGCGGGAGTAGATACGCAGTATTTT. Amino acids: CASRKRLAGVDTQYF. The chain uses TRBV7-9 and TRBJ2-3; 12 bases are shared with TRBD2. Per the germline V gene, CDR1 is SEHNR and CDR2 is FQNEAQ (reference sequence). Trimming at V came to 6 bases and at J to 5 bases, leaving 6 bases not matched to a gene. The CDR3 consists of 15 residues.

This clonotype was recorded at least ten times. The rearrangement joins TRBV5-1 to TRBJ1-1; no reliable D call. This CDR3 region has 14 residues. The germline V gene has CDR1 SGHRS and CDR2 YFSETQ. Trimming shortened V by 1 base and J by 0 bases, and 7 bases separated the two germline ends. CDR3 in DNA: TGCGCCAGCAGCTTGTCAAGCGTGAACACTGAAGCTTTCTTT. Encoded protein: CASSLSSVNTEAFF.

This clonotype was recorded a few times. The CDR3 sequence: CSARSLGVAKNIQYF. CDR3 DNA sequence: TGCAGTGCTAGATCTCTAGGCGTGGCCAAAAACATTCAGTACTTC. The chain carries TRBV20-1 and TRBJ2-4; D unclear. The CDR3 is made up of 15 amino acids. Germline loops: CDR1 DFQATT, CDR2 SNEGSKA (reference sequence). Trimming removed 2 bases at V and 1 base at J, with 12 bases between.